The 8 T cell receptor beta chains below come from one sample, sequenced in a study of cytomegalovirus exposure and HLA in healthy donors. Researchers ran the PCR with 60 Vbeta and 13 Jbeta primers. TCRdb keeps only in-frame clones here, not all; method: immunoSEQ multiplex PCR. The table lists approximately 160,000 clones, roughly 82% of them singletons. The specimen sequenced was PBMCs. Receptor source: a girl aged 10-17 years in good health and CMV-seropositive.

This clone came up once. The chain links TRBV5-1 to TRBJ2-5, with TRBD2 matching over 10 bases. From germline, CDR1 is SGHRS and CDR2 YFSETQ. The CDR3 spans 15 residues. V lost 4 bases and J lost 2; bases outside the gene matches: 5. The CDR3 nucleotides are TGCGCCAGCAGCATTAGCGGGGGGCCTCAAGAGACCCAGTACTTC. Its protein product is CASSISGGPQETQYF. The variable domain in full, with the rest retrieved from reference TRBV5-1 and TRBJ2-5, is KAGVTQTPRYLIKTRGQQVTLSCSPISGHRSVSWYQQTPGQGLQFLFEYFSETQRNKGNFPGRFSGRQFSNSRSEMNVSTLELGDSALYLCASSISGGPQETQYFGPGTRLLVL.

This clone was counted between two and nine times. The chain carries TRBV27 and TRBJ2-7; D unclear. The germline V gene has CDR1 MNHEY and CDR2 SMNVEV (reference sequence). The V and J ends lost 1 base and 7 bases respectively, with 11 bases between them. The length of the CDR3 is 13 residues. Here the CDR3 reads CASSLLPLGEQYF. CDR3 nucleotide sequence: TGTGCCAGCAGTTTATTACCCCTAGGAGAGCAGTACTTC.

In its sample, this clone was seen once. The chain employs TRBV7-9 and TRBJ2-1, with 15 bases that match TRBD2. Germline values: CDR1 SEHNR, CDR2 FQNEAQ (reference sequence). The CDR3 runs 17 residues. V gave up 5 bases and J gave up 3 bases; unmatched junction bases: 5. CDR3: CASSERTSGRVYNEQFF. The CDR3 DNA reads TGTGCCAGCAGCGAACGGACTAGCGGGAGGGTCTACAATGAGCAGTTCTTC.

V and J are TRBV6-5 and TRBJ1-2; D uncertain. There are 14 residues in the CDR3. V lost 5 bases to trimming and J lost 8 bases, with 18 bases between them. Looked up from germline, CDR1 is MNHEY and CDR2 is SVGAGI. In DNA, the CDR3 is TGTGCCAGCAGTACCGATGGTGGAGGATCCGGCTACACCTTC. Translating it yields CASSTDGGGSGYTF.

This rearrangement joins TRBV29-1 to TRBJ1-5; 8 nucleotides agree with TRBD1. Trimming at V came to 6 bases and at J to 5 bases, leaving 6 bases not matched to a gene. The germline gives CDR1 SQVTM, CDR2 ANQGSEA. The CDR3 consists of 13 residues. The CDR3 DNA sequence: TGCAGCGTGAGTACAGGGGGGCATCAGCCCCAGCATTTT. Its translation: CSVSTGGHQPQHF.

This clone was observed a handful of times. The J gene is TRBJ2-5, the V gene TRBV7-9; D is unresolved. V shed 6 bases and J shed 1 base, with 9 bases lying between them. The CDR3 loop spans 13 amino acids. Germline CDR1 is SEHNR and CDR2 is FQNEAQ (reference sequence). The CDR3 DNA reads TGTGCCAGCAGTTCCAAGAGCCAAGAGACCCAGTACTTC. This gives the protein CASSSKSQETQYF.

The chain recombines TRBV19 with TRBJ2-5; 10 bases align to TRBD1. V was clipped by 5 bases and J by 5 bases; unmatched bases: 8. Germline loops: CDR1 LNHDA, CDR2 SQIVND (reference sequence). CDR3 length: 15 amino acids. The CDR3 DNA is TGTGCCAGTAGTGGACCGGGACAGGGGAAGGAGACCCAGTACTTC. Amino acids: CASSGPGQGKETQYF. Based on the CDR3 plus reference TRBV19 and TRBJ2-5, the full variable domain is DGGITQSPKYLFRKEGQNVTLSCEQNLNHDAMYWYRQDPGQGLRLIYYSQIVNDFQKGDIAEGYSVSREKKESFPLTVTSAQKNPTAFYLCASSGPGQGKETQYFGPGTRLLVL.

In this sample, this clone turned up once. The CDR3, as DNA: TGTGCCAGCAGTTATGGGGGGGAAGGGGCCTACAATGAGCAGTTCTTC. It is translated as CASSYGGEGAYNEQFF. The chain is built from TRBV6-5 and TRBJ2-1; 7 bases line up with TRBD2. Germline lookup yields CDR1 MNHEY and CDR2 SVGAGI. CDR3 length equals 16 residues. J gave up 2 bases and V 3 bases, and 7 bases lay outside the gene matches.